A selection of T cell receptor beta chains follows, all from one sample in a study of T-cell memory formation after mild COVID-19. TCRdb reprocessed the 5' RACE reads with MiXCR, giving one entry per CDR3 protein. Among 400,000 or so distinct CDR3 sequences listed, around 18% were seen once. Sequenced sample: PBMCs or a T cell subset sorted from them (not recorded which). The receptors come from an adult woman who had mild COVID-19 (a few samples of this study predate the infection). Cell type and time point are not known. Each CDR3 is given with its conserved first and last residue. Each record gives: J gene, V gene, clone size, D gene, CDR3 DNA, CDR3 protein. D genes are given only for firm matches. The listing skips clone size in some rows; elsewhere it reads once, few, many or a size class.

TRBJ2-5 | TRBV29-1 | few | TRBD2 | TGCAGCGTTTTGACTAGCGGGGGGGGAGAGACCCAGTACTTC | CSVLTSGGGETQYF
TRBJ1-1 | TRBV30 | - | TRBD1 | TGTGCCTGGAGTGAATCGGACAGGGAGGTCACTGAAGCTTTCTTT | CAWSESDREVTEAFF
TRBJ2-2 | TRBV28 | - | TRBD1 | TGTGCCAGCAGCTCACCGTGGGACAGGGGGCAGGCCGGGGAGCTGTTTTTT | CASSSPWDRGQAGELFF
TRBJ2-7 | TRBV30 | - | - | TGTGCCTGGAGCGGAGCCCACGAGCAGTACTTC | CAWSGAHEQYF
TRBJ1-1 | TRBV7-8 | - | - | TGTGCCAGCAGCCCGATCGGGGTAACGGCTGAAGCTTTCTTT | CASSPIGVTAEAFF
TRBJ2-6 | TRBV2 | few | - | TGTGCCAGCAGTCCAGGGGCGGCTGGGGCCAACGTCCTGACTTTC | CASSPGAAGANVLTF
TRBJ2-5 | TRBV12-5 | few | - | TGTGCTAGTGGTTTATCTGGAGGCGAGACCCAGTACTTC | CASGLSGGETQYF
TRBJ1-5 | TRBV6-2/TRBV6-3 | few | TRBD1 | TGTGCCAGCAGCCAATCGGAGGGGACAGGGGAACAGCCCCAGCATTTT | CASSQSEGTGEQPQHF
TRBJ2-2 | TRBV6-5 | - | - | TGTGCCAGCAGTTACTCGTCCCAAACCACCGGGGAGCTGTTTTTT | CASSYSSQTTGELFF
TRBJ1-2 | TRBV7-9 | - | - | TGTGCCAGCAGCTCTGATAACTATGGCTACACCTTC | CASSSDNYGYTF
TRBJ1-4 | TRBV4-3 | - | - | TGCGCCAGCAGCCAAGATACGGGGAGGGGGGAAAAACTGTTTTTT | CASSQDTGRGEKLFF
TRBJ2-7 | TRBV20-1 | - | TRBD1 | TGCAGTGCTAGAGGCCCCCCGGGACAGGGGAAGTACGAGCAGTACTTC | CSARGPPGQGKYEQYF
TRBJ2-1 | TRBV15 | many | - | TGTGCCACCAGCAGAGGGGCTACGGGACTCTACAATGAGCAGTTCTTC | CATSRGATGLYNEQFF
TRBJ2-1 | TRBV7-9 | - | - | TGTGCCAGCAGCTTAACGCCCAATGAGCAGTTCTTC | CASSLTPNEQFF
TRBJ1-1 | TRBV20-1 | many | - | TGCAGTGCTAGTGGTGCGAACACTGAAGCTTTCTTT | CSASGANTEAFF
TRBJ1-2 | TRBV2 | - | - | TGTGCCAGCAGTGAAGGCCCAGGACGGTACACCTTC | CASSEGPGRYTF
TRBJ2-7 | TRBV2 | few | - | TGTGCCAGCAGAGGTTTCGAAAACGAGCAGTACTTC | CASRGFENEQYF
TRBJ1-4 | TRBV20-1 | few | TRBD1 | TGCAGTGCTGGACAGGGGGCGGTTGAAAAACTGTTTTTT | CSAGQGAVEKLFF
TRBJ2-7 | TRBV7-8 | few | TRBD2 | TGTGCCAGCAGCTTAAAAGCTAGCGGGAGCGGGCACTCCTACGAGCAGTACTTC | CASSLKASGSGHSYEQYF
TRBJ1-5 | TRBV5-1 | - | - | TGCGCCAGCAGCCCGGGCCTCGCAGGGTGGAATCAGCCCCAGCATTTT | CASSPGLAGWNQPQHF
TRBJ2-3 | TRBV6-4 | many | TRBD1 | TGTGCCAGCAGTGGGGACAGCCTTAATACGCAGTATTTT | CASSGDSLNTQYF
TRBJ2-5 | TRBV7-9 | few | TRBD2 | TGTGCCAGCAGCTTGTTGGGGTCTAGCGGACGTGGGACCCAGTACTTC | CASSLLGSSGRGTQYF
TRBJ2-3 | TRBV19 | - | - | TGTGCCAGTGGTCGGACTAGCACAGATACGCAGTATTTT | CASGRTSTDTQYF
TRBJ1-1 | TRBV27 | - | - | TGTGCCAGCAGGAGGACTTCTCGGACAAGGACGACTGAAGCTTTCTTT | CASRRTSRTRTTEAFF
TRBJ2-2 | TRBV5-1 | few | - | TGCGCCAGCCGAAGCAGGGAGGCCGGGGAGCTGTTTTTT | CASRSREAGELFF
TRBJ2-3 | TRBV5-6 | - | - | TGTGCCAGCAGCTTGGGCCGGGAAACTAGCACAGATACGCAGTATTTT | CASSLGRETSTDTQYF
TRBJ1-1 | TRBV5-6 | - | - | TGTGCCAGCAGCCCGGGACCAACGGAAAACACTGAAGCTTTCTTT | CASSPGPTENTEAFF
TRBJ2-2 | TRBV19 | few | TRBD2 | TGTGCCAGTAGTATAGATCTGGTAGCGGGGGGGAACACCGGGGAGCTGTTTTTT | CASSIDLVAGGNTGELFF
TRBJ2-3 | TRBV12-3/TRBV12-4 | few | - | TGTGCCAGCAGTTTGCTCTCCTTCGGCCCGGGGTATTTT | CASSLLSFGPGYF
TRBJ2-7 | TRBV5-1 | few | - | TGCGCCAGCAGCGTGGAGCACGAGCAGTACTTC | CASSVEHEQYF
TRBJ2-1 | TRBV24-1 | - | - | TGTGCCACCAGTGATTTGAAATCGTATAGAAACTCCTACAATGAGCAGTTCTTC | CATSDLKSYRNSYNEQFF
TRBJ2-3 | TRBV11-2 | - | TRBD2 | TGTGCCAGCAGCCCTCCTAGCGGGGGGGCAGATACGCAGTATTTT | CASSPPSGGADTQYF
TRBJ2-7 | TRBV12-3/TRBV12-4 | - | TRBD1 | TGTGCCAGCAGTATCCGGGACAGTTGGTCCTACGAGCAGTACTTC | CASSIRDSWSYEQYF
TRBJ2-1 | TRBV12-3/TRBV12-4 | many | TRBD2 | TGTGCCAGCAGCTGGGGACTAGCGGGAGGAAATGAGCAGTTCTTC | CASSWGLAGGNEQFF
TRBJ2-1 | TRBV29-1 | - | TRBD2 | TGCAGCGCAACCGGGACTACTCCGGGGGGTGAGCAGTTCTTC | CSATGTTPGGEQFF
TRBJ1-1 | TRBV5-1 | few | - | TGCGCCAGCAGCTTTTCATCGGGGGCCGCTGAAGCTTTCTTT | CASSFSSGAAEAFF
TRBJ1-5 | TRBV7-8 | - | TRBD1 | TGTGCCACCAGCGCCTGGACAGGGGATAGGCAGCCCCAGCATTTT | CATSAWTGDRQPQHF
TRBJ2-5 | TRBV5-1 | - | TRBD1 | TGCGCCAGCAGACGGGACAGAGAGACCCAGTACTTC | CASRRDRETQYF
TRBJ2-1 | TRBV12-3/TRBV12-4 | - | TRBD2 | TGTGCCAGCAGTTTACGGGGGGGGTCCACAGGCAAAAGCGAGCAGTTCTTC | CASSLRGGSTGKSEQFF
TRBJ2-2 | TRBV12-3/TRBV12-4 | - | - | TGTGCCAGCAGGCCCTGGAACACCGGGGAGCTGTTTTTT | CASRPWNTGELFF
TRBJ1-2 | TRBV18 | many | - | TGTGCCAGCTCACCCACGGACTATGGCTACACCTTC | CASSPTDYGYTF
TRBJ1-1 | TRBV29-1 | - | - | TGCAGCGTCCTCGAGCCGAACACTGAAGCTTTCTTT | CSVLEPNTEAFF
TRBJ2-2 | TRBV24-1 | - | TRBD2 | TGTGCCACCAGTGATCCGACTAGCCCGAGGGCCAGGGAGCTGTTTTTT | CATSDPTSPRARELFF
TRBJ2-7 | TRBV6-6 | - | - | TGTGCCAGCAGTGAGCGGGACGAGCAGTACTTC | CASSERDEQYF